One sample yielded the 8 T cell receptor beta chains listed below, sequenced in a study of cytomegalovirus exposure and HLA in healthy donors. It was with 60 Vbeta and 13 Jbeta primers that the PCR ran. Libraries were prepared by immunoSEQ multiplex PCR; TCRdb keeps only in-frame clonotypes and omits some of them. This table holds about 190,000 clones, about 85% found once. The material sequenced was PBMCs. The receptors were gathered from a boy aged 2 to 9 in good health and CMV-seronegative.

The chain has TRBV2 and TRBJ2-3; D gene unclear. Germline CDR1 is SNHLY and CDR2 is FYNNEI. The V end was cut by 2 bases, the J end by 6 bases, with 6 bases between. The CDR3 consists of 12 residues. In DNA, the CDR3 is TGTGCCAGCAGTGAACTACCGGATACGCAGTATTTT. Translated: CASSELPDTQYF.

In DNA, the CDR3 is TGTGCCAGCAGTTTACAAACAGGGGCAACCGGGGAGCTGTTTTTT. Translation gives CASSLQTGATGELFF. The V gene is TRBV27, the J gene TRBJ2-2; 7 nucleotides align to TRBD1. V gave up 2 bases and J gave up 5 bases; unmatched junction bases: 5. CDR3 length: 15 amino acids. In germline, CDR1 is MNHEY, CDR2 SMNVEV (reference sequence).

V usage is TRBV18 and J usage is TRBJ2-7, with TRBD1 matching over 9 bases. V shed 3 bases, J shed 9 bases, and the junction held 15 bases outside the gene matches. Per the germline V gene, CDR1 is KGHSH and CDR2 is LQKENI. This CDR3 is 16 amino acids long. DNA of the CDR3: TGTGCCAGCTCACCGGGGTCCGGGACAGGGTCTCTTGGGCAGTACTTC. This encodes CASSPGSGTGSLGQYF.

In its sample, this clone was seen once. V gene TRBV29-1 combines with J gene TRBJ2-7, with D tentatively TRBD2 (6 bases). Germline V gene sequence: CDR1 SQVTM, CDR2 ANQGSEA. V was trimmed by 4 bases and J by 3 bases, leaving 16 bases between them. This CDR3 has 14 amino acids. The CDR3 sequence: CSVGMGLSDYEQYF. CDR3 DNA: TGCAGCGTTGGAATGGGACTTTCGGACTACGAGCAGTACTTC.

This chain links TRBV5-1 with TRBJ2-1; 13 nucleotides line up with TRBD2. Trimming at V came to 2 bases and at J to 0 bases, leaving 8 bases not matched to a gene. Germline V lookup: CDR1 SGHRS, CDR2 YFSETQ. The CDR3 is 19 amino acids. CDR3 coding DNA: TGCGCCAGCAGCTTCCGGACTAGCGGGGGCTTCGACTCCTACAATGAGCAGTTCTTC. Translation: CASSFRTSGGFDSYNEQFF.

The J gene is TRBJ2-5, the V gene TRBV7-9; TRBD2 aligns across 7 bases. The junction had 8 bases not matched to a gene; V was cut back by 1 base and J by 12 bases. The germline gives CDR1 SEHNR, CDR2 FQNEAQ (reference sequence). This CDR3 spans 13 amino acids. The CDR3 loop is CASSLEHGTTEYF. DNA for the CDR3: TGTGCCAGCAGCTTAGAACACGGGACTACAGAGTACTTC.

The J gene is TRBJ2-2, the V gene TRBV10-3; D gene uncertain. Germline V gene sequence: CDR1 ENHRY, CDR2 SYGVKD. Deletions cut 4 bases from V and 1 base from J, with 7 bases between. The CDR3 runs to 14 residues. The CDR3 loop is CAISAGRNTGELFF. The CDR3 DNA sequence: TGTGCCATCAGTGCTGGGCGGAACACCGGGGAGCTGTTTTTT.

J is TRBJ1-1 and V is TRBV30; maybe TRBD1 (6 bases). The CDR3 totals 13 residues. Germline V gives CDR1 GTSNPN, CDR2 SVGIG (reference sequence). Trimming cost V 3 bases and J 1 base, with 9 bases left between them. CDR3 nucleotide sequence: TGTGCCTGGAGATTACAGGGGAACACTGAAGCTTTCTTT. As protein: CAWRLQGNTEAFF. The whole variable domain, filled in from reference TRBV30 and TRBJ1-1, reads SQTIHQWPATLVQPVGSPLSLECTVEGTSNPNLYWYRQAAGRGLQLLFYSVGIGQISSEVPQNLSASRPQDRQFILSSKKLLLSDSGFYLCAWRLQGNTEAFFGQGTRLTVV.